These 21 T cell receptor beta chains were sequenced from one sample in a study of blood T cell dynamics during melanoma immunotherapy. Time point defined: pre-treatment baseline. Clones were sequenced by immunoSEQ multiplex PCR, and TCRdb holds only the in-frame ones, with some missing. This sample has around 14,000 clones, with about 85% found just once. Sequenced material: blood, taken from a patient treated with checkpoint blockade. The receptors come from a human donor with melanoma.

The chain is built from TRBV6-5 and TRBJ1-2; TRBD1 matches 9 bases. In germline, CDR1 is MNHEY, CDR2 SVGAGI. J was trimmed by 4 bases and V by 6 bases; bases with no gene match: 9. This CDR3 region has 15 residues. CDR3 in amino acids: CASSATGGVAYGYTF. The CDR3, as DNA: TGTGCCAGCAGCGCAACAGGGGGCGTCGCCTATGGCTACACCTTC.

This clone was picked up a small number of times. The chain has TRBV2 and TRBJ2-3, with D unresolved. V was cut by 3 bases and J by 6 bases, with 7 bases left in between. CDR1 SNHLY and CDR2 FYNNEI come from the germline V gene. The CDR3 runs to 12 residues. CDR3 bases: TGTGCCAGCAGTGAGGAAGTGGATACGCAGTATTTT. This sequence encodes CASSEEVDTQYF. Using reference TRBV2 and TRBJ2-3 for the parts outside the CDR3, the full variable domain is EPEVTQTPSHQVTQMGQEVILRCVPISNHLYFYWYRQILGQKVEFLVSFYNNEISEKSEIFDDQFSVERPDGSNFTLKIRSTKLEDSAMYFCASSEEVDTQYFGPGTRLTVL.

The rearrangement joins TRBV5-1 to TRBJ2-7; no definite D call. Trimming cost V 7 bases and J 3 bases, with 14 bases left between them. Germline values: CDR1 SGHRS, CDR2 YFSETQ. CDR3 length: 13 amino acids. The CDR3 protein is CASSTSELYEQYF. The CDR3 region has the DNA TGCGCCAGCTCCACCTCGGAGCTCTACGAGCAGTACTTC.

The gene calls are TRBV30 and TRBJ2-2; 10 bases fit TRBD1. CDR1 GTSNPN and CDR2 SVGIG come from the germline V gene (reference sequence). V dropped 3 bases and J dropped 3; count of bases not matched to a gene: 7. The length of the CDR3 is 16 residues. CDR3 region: CAWSPRDRGYTGELFF. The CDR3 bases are TGTGCCTGGAGCCCCCGGGACAGGGGATACACCGGGGAGCTGTTTTTT.

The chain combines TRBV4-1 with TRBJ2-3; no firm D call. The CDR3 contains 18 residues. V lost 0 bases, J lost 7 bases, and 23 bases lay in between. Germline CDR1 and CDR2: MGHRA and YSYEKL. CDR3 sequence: CASSQDGQVRVSPHTQYF. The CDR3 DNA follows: TGCGCCAGCAGCCAAGATGGTCAGGTTAGAGTATCCCCCCATACGCAGTATTTT.

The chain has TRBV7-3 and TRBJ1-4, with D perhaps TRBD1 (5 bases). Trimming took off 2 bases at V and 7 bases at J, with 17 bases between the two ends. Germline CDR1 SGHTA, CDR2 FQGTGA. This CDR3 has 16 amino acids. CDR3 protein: CASSLAGGAIGEKLFF. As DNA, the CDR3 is TGTGCCAGCAGCTTAGCCGGTGGGGCGATTGGTGAAAAACTGTTTTTT.

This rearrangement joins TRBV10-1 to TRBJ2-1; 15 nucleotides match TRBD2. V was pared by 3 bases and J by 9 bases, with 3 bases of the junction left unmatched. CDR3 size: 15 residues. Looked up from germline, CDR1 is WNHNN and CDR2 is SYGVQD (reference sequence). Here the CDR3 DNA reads TGCGCCAGCAGTGATGGGACTAGCGGGGGGATTGAGCAGTTCTTC. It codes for CASSDGTSGGIEQFF.

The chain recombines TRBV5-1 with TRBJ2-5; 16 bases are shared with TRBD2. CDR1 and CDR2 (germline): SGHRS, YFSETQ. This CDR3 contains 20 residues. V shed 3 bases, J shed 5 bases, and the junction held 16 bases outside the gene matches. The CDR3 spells CASSSGLAGLAGGSRETQYF. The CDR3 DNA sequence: TGCGCCAGCAGCTCCGGGCTCGCGGGACTAGCGGGGGGGTCCAGGGAGACCCAGTACTTC.

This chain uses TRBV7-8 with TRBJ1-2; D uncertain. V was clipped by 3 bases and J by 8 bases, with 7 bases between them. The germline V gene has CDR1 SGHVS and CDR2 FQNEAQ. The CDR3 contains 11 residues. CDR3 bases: TGTGCCAGCAGCTTGTCGGGCGGCTACACCTTC. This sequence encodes CASSLSGGYTF. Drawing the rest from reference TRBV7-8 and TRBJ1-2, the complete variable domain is GAGVSQSPRYKVAKRGQDVALRCDPISGHVSLFWYQQALGQGPEFLTYFQNEAQLDKSGLPSDRFFAERPEGSVSTLKIQRTQQEDSAVYLCASSLSGGYTFGSGTRLTVV.

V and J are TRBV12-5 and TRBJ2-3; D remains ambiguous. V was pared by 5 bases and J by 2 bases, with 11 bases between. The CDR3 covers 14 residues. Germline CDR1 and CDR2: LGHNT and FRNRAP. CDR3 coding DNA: TGTGCTAGTGGTACCCAGATGGACACAGATACGCAGTATTTT. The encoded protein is CASGTQMDTDTQYF.

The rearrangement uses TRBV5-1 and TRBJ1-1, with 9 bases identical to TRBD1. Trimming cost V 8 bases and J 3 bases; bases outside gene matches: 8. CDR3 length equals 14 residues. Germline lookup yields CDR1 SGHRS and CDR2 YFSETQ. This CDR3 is CASHRDRVDTEAFF. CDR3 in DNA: TGCGCCAGTCACCGGGACAGGGTGGACACTGAAGCTTTCTTT.

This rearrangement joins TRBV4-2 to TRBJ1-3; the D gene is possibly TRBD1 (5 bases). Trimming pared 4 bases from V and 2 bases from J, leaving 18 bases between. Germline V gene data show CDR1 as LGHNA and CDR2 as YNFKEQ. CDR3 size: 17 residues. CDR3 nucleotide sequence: TGTGCCAGCAGCCGGCAACTCAGGGCCAGGACTGGAAACACCATATATTTT. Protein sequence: CASSRQLRARTGNTIYF.

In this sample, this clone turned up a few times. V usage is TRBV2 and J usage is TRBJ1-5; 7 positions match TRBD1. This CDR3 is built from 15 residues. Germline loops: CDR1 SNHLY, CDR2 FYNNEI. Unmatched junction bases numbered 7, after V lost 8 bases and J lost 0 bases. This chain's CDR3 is CASRTGDNSNQPQHF. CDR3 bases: TGTGCCAGCCGAACAGGGGACAATAGCAATCAGCCCCAGCATTTT.

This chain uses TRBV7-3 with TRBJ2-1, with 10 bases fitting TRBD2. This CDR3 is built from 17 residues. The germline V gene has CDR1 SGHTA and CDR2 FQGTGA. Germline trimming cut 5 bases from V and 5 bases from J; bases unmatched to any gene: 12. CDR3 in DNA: TGTGCCAGCAGCGCTATCGGAACTAGCGGGGTCGACAATGAGCAGTTCTTC. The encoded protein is CASSAIGTSGVDNEQFF.

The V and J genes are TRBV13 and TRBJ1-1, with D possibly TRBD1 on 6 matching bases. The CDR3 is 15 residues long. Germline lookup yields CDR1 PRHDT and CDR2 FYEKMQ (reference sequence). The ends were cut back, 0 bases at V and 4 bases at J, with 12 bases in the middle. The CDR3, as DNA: TGTGCCAGCAGCTTAGGCGCAGGGGATTCCACTGAAGCTTTCTTT. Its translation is CASSLGAGDSTEAFF.

The CDR3 bases are TGTGCCAGCAGTTCCGGGGGGACAACTAATGAAAAACTGTTTTTT. This translates into CASSSGGTTNEKLFF. The chain is built from TRBV6-6 and TRBJ1-4, with TRBD1 as a possible D gene (5 bases). Trimming shortened V by 4 bases and J by 0 bases, and 9 bases separated the two germline ends. The CDR3 loop spans 15 amino acids. CDR1 and CDR2 (germline): MNHNY, SVGAGI (reference sequence).

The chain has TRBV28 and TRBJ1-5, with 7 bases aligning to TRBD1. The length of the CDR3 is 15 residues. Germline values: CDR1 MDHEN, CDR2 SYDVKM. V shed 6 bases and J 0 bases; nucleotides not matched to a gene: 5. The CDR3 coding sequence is TGTGCCAGCAGCCCGGGACAGTATAGCAATCAGCCCCAGCATTTT. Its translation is CASSPGQYSNQPQHF. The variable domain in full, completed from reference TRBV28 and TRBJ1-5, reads DVKVTQSSRYLVKRTGEKVFLECVQDMDHENMFWYRQDPGLGLRLIYFSYDVKMKEKGDIPEGYSVSREKKERFSLILESASTNQTSMYLCASSPGQYSNQPQHFGDGTRLSIL.

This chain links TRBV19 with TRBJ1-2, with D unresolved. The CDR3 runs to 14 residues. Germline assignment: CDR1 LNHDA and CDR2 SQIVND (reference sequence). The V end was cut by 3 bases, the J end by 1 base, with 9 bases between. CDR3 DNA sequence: TGTGCCAGTAGTATGGGTTTGGGTAACTATGGCTACACCTTC. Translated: CASSMGLGNYGYTF. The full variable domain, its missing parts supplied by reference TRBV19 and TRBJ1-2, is DGGITQSPKYLFRKEGQNVTLSCEQNLNHDAMYWYRQDPGQGLRLIYYSQIVNDFQKGDIAEGYSVSREKKESFPLTVTSAQKNPTAFYLCASSMGLGNYGYTFGSGTRLTVV.

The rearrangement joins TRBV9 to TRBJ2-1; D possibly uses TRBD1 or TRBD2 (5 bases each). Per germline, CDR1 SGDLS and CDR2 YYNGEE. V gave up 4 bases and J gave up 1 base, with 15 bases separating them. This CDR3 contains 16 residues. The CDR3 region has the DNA TGTGCCAGCAGCACAACCGGGACGTCTTCCTACAATGAGCAGTTCTTC. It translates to CASSTTGTSSYNEQFF.

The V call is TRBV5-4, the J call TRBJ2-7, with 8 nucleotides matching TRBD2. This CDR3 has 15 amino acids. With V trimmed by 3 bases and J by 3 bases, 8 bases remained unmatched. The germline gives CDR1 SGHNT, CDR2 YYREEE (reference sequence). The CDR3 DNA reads TGTGCCAGCAGCTCGGGAGGGAAAGCTTTCTACGAGCAGTACTTC. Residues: CASSSGGKAFYEQYF. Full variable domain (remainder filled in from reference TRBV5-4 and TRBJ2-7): ETGVTQSPTHLIKTRGQQVTLRCSSQSGHNTVSWYQQALGQGPQFIFQYYREEENGRGNFPPRFSGLQFPNYSSELNVNALELDDSALYLCASSSGGKAFYEQYFGPGTRLTVT.

The CDR3 sequence is CASSQAVRSGTSYEQYF. Written as DNA, the CDR3 is TGCGCCAGCAGCCAAGCGGTTCGTTCAGGGACCTCCTACGAGCAGTACTTC. V usage is TRBV4-1 and J usage is TRBJ2-7; D tentatively reads TRBD1 or TRBD2 (5 bases each). This CDR3 comprises 17 residues. Between the trimmed V and J ends, which lost 1 base and 0 bases, there was a span of 16 bases. Per the germline V gene, CDR1 is MGHRA and CDR2 is YSYEKL.